The rows below give T cell receptor beta chains drawn from one sample of a study of CD8 T cells in Susac syndrome. One entry per CDR3 protein, called by TCRdb with MiXCR from the immunoSEQ multiplex PCR reads. The sample has 200,000 to 250,000 distinct CDR3 sequences, roughly nine tenths seen once; the top ten hold about 0.12%. Specimen: CD8+ T cells from PBMCs. The receptors were gathered from a human donor with multiple sclerosis. Each CDR3 is given with its conserved first and last residue. The D gene is left open where the match is weak. A clone size is listed for some rows: how often the clone was seen (once, few, many), or a class if it is expanded.

-,TRBV7-8,TRBJ1-1,-,TGTGCCAGCAGCCAATCCTTGAACACTGAAGCTTTCTTT,CASSQSLNTEAFF
-,TRBV12-5,TRBJ1-1,-,TGTGCTAGTGGGGGGATGACGGAGAACACTGAAGCTTTCTTT,CASGGMTENTEAFF
-,TRBV7-9,TRBJ2-7,-,TGTGCCAGCAGCTTACCCGGCCCCAGCAGCTCCTACGAGCAGTACTTC,CASSLPGPSSSYEQYF
-,TRBV19,TRBJ1-5,once,TGTGCCAGTAGTATAACGGCCGGGGGCCTCAATCAGCCCCAGCATTTT,CASSITAGGLNQPQHF
-,TRBV6-2/TRBV6-3,TRBJ2-7,once,TGTGCCAGCAGTTCACCTATCAGCTCCTACGAGCAGTACTTC,CASSSPISSYEQYF
-,TRBV24-1,TRBJ1-1,-,TGTGCCACCGCTGCGGGTTCGGCGAAAACTGAAGCTTTCTTT,CATAAGSAKTEAFF
-,TRBV7-9,TRBJ1-1,-,TGTGCCAGCAGCTTAGGGGAAGACCAGACTTTCTTT,CASSLGEDQTFF
TRBD2,TRBV4-2,TRBJ2-1,-,TGTGCCAGCAGCTTAGCGGGGGGGCGCGATGAGCAGTTCTTC,CASSLAGGRDEQFF
-,TRBV6-5,TRBJ2-2,-,TGTGCCAGCAGTTACTCTTCCAGGGGGAACACCGGGGAGCTGTTTTTT,CASSYSSRGNTGELFF
-,TRBV9,TRBJ2-4,-,TGTGCCAGCAGCGCAGGGGAGGGTTCGGGATCCTCCCAATTAGCCAAAAACATTCAGTACTTC,CASSAGEGSGSSQLAKNIQYF
-,TRBV7-2,TRBJ2-3,-,TGTGCCAGCAGTTCCCGGGACAGCACAGATACGCAGTATTTT,CASSSRDSTDTQYF
-,TRBV5-1,TRBJ1-3,-,TGCGCCAGCAGCCTGATCCGGGACTTCTATCAAAACACCATATATTTT,CASSLIRDFYQNTIYF
-,TRBV7-9,TRBJ2-1,-,TGTGCCAGCAGCTTCGTAATCGATGAGCAGTTCTTC,CASSFVIDEQFF
TRBD2,TRBV6-6,TRBJ2-2,-,TGTGCCAGCAGTTCAGCGGGGAATACCGGGGAGCTGTTTTTT,CASSSAGNTGELFF
-,TRBV3-1,TRBJ2-1,-,TGTGCCAGCAGCCAAGGTGGATACAATGAGCAGTTCTTC,CASSQGGYNEQFF
TRBD1,TRBV5-6,TRBJ2-4,-,TGTGCCAGCAGCGAGGACAGGGGGTTGGACATTCAGTACTTC,CASSEDRGLDIQYF